Following are 20 T cell receptor beta chains from one sample sequenced in a study of shared clonotypes between healthy human individuals. Assay used: immunoSEQ multiplex PCR; TCRdb lists only in-frame clones, some missing. Of over 400,000 clones listed, 81% are singletons. Sequenced material: PBMCs. Every receptor here comes from a woman aged 40-49 years in good health. Some clones in this sample may be carry-over from other donors' samples.

The chain couples TRBV6-1 to TRBJ1-4, with 10 bases that match TRBD1. CDR3 length: 15 amino acids. The trim removed 7 bases at V and 6 bases at J, leaving 8 bases unmatched. Germline-derived CDR1 and CDR2 are MNHNS and SASEGT. The CDR3, as DNA: TGTGCCAGCACCCGGCAGGGGACAGGGGATGAAAAACTGTTTTTT. Amino acids: CASTRQGTGDEKLFF.

V gene TRBV29-1 combines with J gene TRBJ2-5; perhaps TRBD1 as D (6 bases). V was trimmed by 3 bases and J by 5 bases, leaving 13 bases between them. Germline V gene data show CDR1 as SQVTM and CDR2 as ANQGSEA. The CDR3 runs to 13 residues. The CDR3 is CSVEHRARETQYF. The CDR3 DNA reads TGCAGCGTTGAGCACAGGGCAAGGGAGACCCAGTACTTC.

This chain uses TRBV7-2 with TRBJ1-2; 10 positions match TRBD1. This CDR3 spans 16 amino acids. The V gene's germline CDR1 is SGHTA and CDR2 FQGNSA. After removal of 6 bases from V and 6 bases from J, the junction contained 13 bases not matched to a gene. The CDR3 DNA reads TGTGCCAGCAGTTACAGGTCCACCGGGACAGGGGATGGCTACACCTTC. Protein product: CASSYRSTGTGDGYTF.

Worth noting for this clone: A read error likely explains this, since a far larger clone differs by one base. The same CDR3 arises from other DNA sequences in this sample as well. The J gene is TRBJ1-4, the V gene TRBV15, with 10 bases lining up with TRBD1. This CDR3 contains 16 residues. Germline V gene lookup returns CDR1 LNHNV and CDR2 YYDKDF (reference sequence). In nucleotides, the CDR3 is TGTGCCACCAGCAGAGATGGGGGACAGGGGTTTGAAAAACTGTTCTTT. It is translated as CATSRDGGQGFEKLFF.

J is TRBJ2-7 and V is TRBV6-6; D might be TRBD2 (5 bases). V was shortened by 2 bases and J by 2 bases, with 10 bases between the two germline ends. The germline CDR1 and CDR2 sequences are MNHNY and SVGAGI (reference sequence). This CDR3 has 14 amino acids. The CDR3 DNA follows: TGTGCCAGCAGTTACGAGGGTACCGCCTACGAGCAGTACTTC. Protein product: CASSYEGTAYEQYF.

There are a few counts of this clone. This CDR3 is CASSQGTGQALYSTDTQYF. CDR3 DNA: TGCGCCAGCAGCCAAGGGACCGGACAGGCGCTATATAGCACAGATACGCAGTATTTT. This chain uses TRBV4-3 with TRBJ2-3; 7 bases agree with TRBD1. Trimming at V came to 1 base and at J to 0 bases, leaving 13 bases not matched to a gene. The germline CDR1 and CDR2 sequences are LGHNA and YSLEER. The CDR3 totals 19 residues.

J is TRBJ2-7 and V is TRBV7-2; D may correspond to TRBD1 or TRBD2 (5 bases each). The CDR3 has 14 amino acids. Germline assignment: CDR1 SGHTA and CDR2 FQGNSA. Trimming stripped 1 base from V and 5 bases from J, with 12 bases between. CDR3 in amino acids: CASSLDGLGDEQYF. The CDR3 DNA sequence: TGTGCCAGCAGCTTAGACGGTTTGGGGGACGAGCAGTACTTC.

This chain connects TRBV19 to TRBJ2-1, with D perhaps TRBD2 (5 bases). The ends were cut back, 4 bases at V and 5 bases at J, with 9 bases in the middle. The length of the CDR3 is 13 residues. The germline gives CDR1 LNHDA, CDR2 SQIVND (reference sequence). This CDR3 reads CASSKGVNNEQFF. CDR3 DNA: TGTGCCAGTAGTAAGGGAGTCAACAATGAGCAGTTCTTC.

The genes are TRBV30 and TRBJ1-1, with D uncertain. Germline V lookup: CDR1 GTSNPN, CDR2 SVGIG (reference sequence). Trimming removed 4 bases at V and 4 bases at J, with 10 bases between. The CDR3 extends over 12 amino acids. The chain's CDR3 is CAWNKVGTEAFF. The CDR3 DNA reads as TGTGCCTGGAACAAGGTCGGCACTGAAGCTTTCTTT.

The rearrangement links TRBV2 to TRBJ1-2; D not certain. The V gene's germline CDR1 is SNHLY and CDR2 FYNNEI. The CDR3 is 11 residues long. The V end lost 5 bases, the J end lost 5 bases, and 6 bases lay between the germline ends. CDR3: CASSPRYGYTF. CDR3 in DNA: TGTGCCAGCAGTCCTAGGTATGGCTACACCTTC.

Of note for this clone: A read error is likely here: a far larger clone is one base away. The chain uses TRBV5-4 and TRBJ1-5; D is perhaps TRBD1 (6 bases). Per germline, CDR1 SGHNT and CDR2 YYREEE (reference sequence). The CDR3 has 14 amino acids. Trimming cost V 9 bases and J 0 bases, with 13 bases left between them. CDR3 nucleotides: TGTGCCACCAACAGGGCCTATAGCAATCAGCCCCAGCATTTT. Its translation is CATNRAYSNQPQHF.

CDR3 DNA: TGTGCCAGCCTACAGGGAGGTGGGTACAATGAGCAGTTCTTC. Its translation is CASLQGGGYNEQFF. The chain has TRBV28 and TRBJ2-1, with D perhaps matching TRBD1 or TRBD2 (6 bases each). CDR3 length equals 14 residues. The V end was cut by 8 bases, the J end by 4 bases, with 15 bases between. Per germline, CDR1 MDHEN and CDR2 SYDVKM.

As for this clone: This sequence is one base from a far larger clone and is likely a read error. This rearrangement joins TRBV5-4 to TRBJ2-7, with 7 bases lining up with TRBD2. This CDR3 has 13 amino acids. Looked up from germline, CDR1 is SGHNT and CDR2 is YYREEE (reference sequence). After removal of 6 bases from V and 7 bases from J, the junction contained 10 bases not matched to a gene. The CDR3 region has the DNA TGTGCCAGCACCGATGTGCTAGCGGCGGAGCAGTACTTC. This codes for CASTDVLAAEQYF.

On this clone: The sample contains more than one DNA sequence encoding this CDR3. The chain carries TRBV18 and TRBJ1-5; no definite D call. With 0 bases removed from V and 4 bases from J, the gap between germline ends came to 1 base. Germline CDR1 and CDR2: KGHSH and LQKENI. The CDR3 consists of 12 residues. The CDR3 nucleotides are TGTGCCAGCTCACCACCTAATCAGCCCCAGCATTTT. It specifies CASSPPNQPQHF.

V gene TRBV4-3 combines with J gene TRBJ2-5; D is unresolved. The CDR3 consists of 14 residues. Germline CDR1 is LGHNA and CDR2 is YSLEER. With 0 bases removed from V and 4 bases from J, the gap between germline ends came to 9 bases. The CDR3 nucleotides are TGCGCCAGCAGCCAAGATTACCAGTCAGAGACCCAGTACTTC. Translation gives CASSQDYQSETQYF.

In the case of this clone: The junction does not match germline at one end; this may be a read error. The chain combines TRBV10-3 with TRBJ2-7, with D possibly being TRBD1 (6 bases). Germline CDR1 reads ENHRY; CDR2 reads SYGVKD. The CDR3 length is 15 residues. The chain's CDR3 is CASSESVGAPYEQYF. Here the CDR3 DNA reads TGTGCCAGCAGTGAAAGTGTGGGGGCCCCCTACGAGCAGTACTTC.

Comments on this clone: A far larger clone differs by one base, so this is likely a read error. The chain carries TRBV7-2 and TRBJ2-7; either TRBD1 or TRBD2 may supply D (6 bases each). V was shortened by 9 bases and J by 5 bases, with 17 bases between the two germline ends. The germline V gene encodes CDR1 SGHTA and CDR2 FQGNSA. The CDR3 is 13 residues long. CDR3: CASPGARGDEQYF. The CDR3, as DNA: TGTGCCAGTCCGGGGGCTAGAGGCGACGAGCAGTACTTC.

The chain combines TRBV29-1 with TRBJ2-7; 9 bases align to TRBD1. J gave up 0 bases and V 6 bases, and 3 bases lay outside the gene matches. Germline CDR1 SQVTM, CDR2 ANQGSEA. The CDR3 is 13 amino acids. The CDR3 bases are TGCAGCGTCGGGACAGGGCCCTCCTACGAGCAGTACTTC. Translated: CSVGTGPSYEQYF.

The chain recombines TRBV27 with TRBJ2-7; D might be TRBD2 (5 bases). Trimming left V 2 bases short and J 4 bases short, with 12 bases between. Looked up from germline, CDR1 is MNHEY and CDR2 is SMNVEV (reference sequence). This CDR3 has 14 amino acids. CDR3 sequence reads: CASSLSGRGYEQYF. The DNA for the CDR3 is TGTGCCAGCAGTTTAAGTGGGAGAGGTTACGAGCAGTACTTC.

This chain connects TRBV27 to TRBJ2-2, with a possible D match to TRBD2 (5 bases). CDR3 length: 15 residues. V lost 6 bases and J 8 bases, leaving 19 bases between the germline ends. Germline lookup yields CDR1 MNHEY and CDR2 SMNVEV (reference sequence). The CDR3, as DNA: TGTGCCAGCAGCCGTCGTGGGCCACGGAGGGGGGAGCTGTTTTTT. Amino acid sequence: CASSRRGPRRGELFF.